What follows is one T cell receptor beta chain and its context. Its target is not known. The source of the sample is a study of radiotherapy plus CTLA-4 blockade in lung cancer. About the study: Objective responses were recorded in over 15% of patients, with disease control recorded in 31%. Overall study findings and caveats: Some TCR clones had been derived from tumors. These clones expanded in peripheral blood after radiotherapy plus ipilimumab.

The CDR3 contains 13 residues. Trimming pared 6 bases from V and 7 bases from J, leaving 12 bases between. Per germline, CDR1 MRHNA and CDR2 SNTAGT. Assay: immunoSEQ multiplex PCR; the TCRdb copy retains only in-frame clones and omits some. The sample holds around 37,000 clones, over 55% seen once. This specimen consisted of peripheral blood, obtained from a patient treated with radiotherapy plus ipilimumab. This chain uses TRBV6-4 with TRBJ2-2; perhaps TRBD1 as D (6 bases). The receptor was isolated from a human donor with non-small cell lung cancer who had stable disease on radiotherapy plus ipilimumab. In DNA form, the CDR3 reads TGTGCCAGCAGAGAACAGGGAGTCGGGGAGCTGTTTTTT. This gives the protein CASREQGVGELFF.